This is a list of T cell receptor beta chains from one sample in a study of T cells after yellow fever vaccination. MiXCR, run by TCRdb on the 5' RACE reads, gives a single entry per CDR3 protein. The data contain a few hundred thousand distinct CDR3 sequences, 4.1% of them singletons. Source: PBMCs, taken 5 days after the yellow fever booster vaccination. The receptor set was obtained from a man aged 18 to 35 who received the YFV17D yellow fever vaccine. Both conserved end residues are trimmed from each CDR3. Fields, in order: J gene, clone size, V gene, CDR3 protein. Where a row states a size, it is once, few, many or the class of an expanded clone; other rows omit it.

TRBJ2-2 many TRBV12-3/TRBV12-4 ATAGFRDTGELF
TRBJ2-3 many TRBV15 ATKPAQGTDTQY
TRBJ2-3 few TRBV5-1 ASSLDGKSDTQY
TRBJ2-5 many TRBV5-6 ASSLVAGGSETQY
TRBJ2-7 NA TRBV19 ASSSAGREGPFYEQY
TRBJ1-2 NA TRBV6-5 ASRRQNYGYT
TRBJ2-3 many TRBV20-1 SAKGQGDADTQY
TRBJ2-4 few TRBV4-3 ASSLITGDGNIQY
TRBJ2-5 NA TRBV6-2/TRBV6-3 ASSPGLGRGQETQY
TRBJ2-1 many TRBV7-3 ASSHRGASYNEQF
TRBJ2-1 few TRBV5-1 ASRDRVSYNEQF
TRBJ2-6 NA TRBV21-1 ASSNRISGANVLT
TRBJ2-7 NA TRBV5-1 ASSLRLAATYEQY
TRBJ2-2 few TRBV6-5 ASSPSVFSSTGELF
TRBJ2-1 medium-sized TRBV12-3/TRBV12-4 ASSPPRASPNNEQF
TRBJ1-1 few TRBV12-3/TRBV12-4 ASSGEGANTEAF
TRBJ1-4 few TRBV6-5 ASSYSGGYEKLF
TRBJ1-4 many TRBV5-1 ASSVGAGEKLF
TRBJ2-1 many TRBV4-3 ASSQEEFRRDMGEQF
TRBJ1-1 NA TRBV1 TSSQDLGSPEAF
TRBJ1-2 NA TRBV28 AGGGLANYGYT
TRBJ2-3 NA TRBV20-1 SAPTSGGSDTQY
TRBJ1-2 NA TRBV20-1 SVAIGSRFNYGYT
TRBJ2-7 few TRBV5-4 ASSFVAGTRAPYEQY
TRBJ2-7 few TRBV6-1 ATEQTINYEQY
TRBJ2-3 NA TRBV20-1 SARTPVRTDTQY
TRBJ2-3 few TRBV24-1 ATSDLVRGGTDTQY
TRBJ1-1 NA TRBV7-2 ASSQMPGDTEAF
TRBJ2-5 NA TRBV5-1 ATKAGGLQETQY
TRBJ2-5 NA TRBV5-1 ASTGTSGKETQY
TRBJ2-5 NA TRBV5-1 ATQTGQETQY
TRBJ1-6 few TRBV20-1 SARDTLDSYNSPLH
TRBJ1-4 NA TRBV5-1 ASAEGTDEKLF
TRBJ1-3 few TRBV7-3 ASSSSGTAGNTIY
TRBJ2-1 NA TRBV20-1 SAQTSGGASEQF
TRBJ1-5 many TRBV21-1 ASSSRRGGQPQH